The entry that follows covers one T cell receptor (beta chain) sequence. Repertoires were generated with immunoSEQ multiplex PCR, while TCRdb's copy carries only in-frame clones and drops some. The table has tens of thousands of clones, 65% to 80% seen once; the top ten hold around 30%. This specimen comes from a study of blood T cell repertoires in COVID-19. Germline values: CDR1 SGHNT, CDR2 YYREEE (reference sequence). This CDR3 is built from 12 residues. V lost 4 bases and J 2 bases, leaving 6 bases between the germline ends. This sequence joins TRBV5-4 and TRBJ2-5; D call uncertain. Material: peripheral blood. This TCR was recovered from a woman aged 80 or over with active or convalescent COVID-19. The CDR3 spells CASSRLQETQYF. The CDR3 nucleotides read TGTGCCAGCAGCCGTCTACAAGAGACCCAGTACTTC.